This TCR beta chain was obtained from a study of neoadjuvant anti-PD-1 for oral cavity cancer. Specified time point: after neoadjuvant nivolumab, at surgical resection. In the case of this clone: Its antigen is unidentified.

Between the trimmed V and J ends, which lost 4 bases and 0 bases, there was a span of 13 bases. The CDR3 has 16 residues. Germline-derived CDR1 and CDR2 are MGHRA and YSYEKL. Assay used: immunoSEQ multiplex PCR; TCRdb lists only in-frame clones, some missing. The data show roughly 14,000 clones, roughly three quarters seen once. Study-level points and caveats: PBMC Gini-index clonality exceeded responders' in non-responders post-nivolumab.

The receptor was isolated from a person aged 35-79 years with oral cavity squamous cell carcinoma. Sequenced here: PBMCs, sampled after nivolumab (anti-PD-1) treatment. The chain employs TRBV4-1 and TRBJ2-4; possibly TRBD1 or TRBD2 for D (5 bases each). CDR3 loop: CASSPGTDIAKNIQYF. CDR3 nucleotides: TGCGCCAGCAGCCCAGGGACCGACATAGCCAAAAACATTCAGTACTTC.